This T cell receptor (beta chain) stems from a study of Ad26.COV2.S vaccination and SARS-CoV-2 variants (dated by TCRdb to the early 2020s). Notes on the research overall: Donors in the vaccine arm were drawn from COV1001, a multicentre, randomized, double-blind, placebo-controlled phase I-IIa trial testing Ad26.COV2.S in healthy adults. Investigators remained blinded to trial group allocation during experiments and outcome assessment. The specificity and breadth of SARS-CoV-2-reactive T cell receptors after Ad26.COV2.S vaccination were assessed by TCRbeta repertoire sequencing. A total of around 32 samples were included in the TCR-sequenced set, comprising around 19 Ad26.COV2.S vaccine recipients, 5 placebo recipients and 8 SARS-CoV-2 convalescent individuals. Dosing of Ad26.COV2.S was intramuscular, at either 5x10^10 or 1x10^11 viral particles, delivered as one shot or as two shots spaced 56 days apart. Trial participants were randomized into five groups of five, in which low-dose or high-dose Ad26.COV2.S was given once or twice, or placebo was given on both occasions. Study-wide findings and limitations: Higher spike-specific TCR breadth was observed in Ad26.COV2.S recipients than in placebo recipients (P = 0.0014). After vaccination, substantial breadth of spike-specific CD8+ and CD4+ T cell responses was reported. Vaccine and placebo recipients had similar non-spike TCR breadth, a finding consistent with the vaccine containing only spike. Comparing responses between vaccine doses or regimens was not something the study was powered to do. According to the authors, total T cell responses may have been underestimated by the TCR breadth and depth analyses.

V is reduced by 3 bases and J by 8 bases, leaving a spacing of 10 bases between them. CDR1 DFQATT and CDR2 SNEGSKA are derived from the germline V gene (reference sequence). The CDR3 holds 11 amino acids from the cysteine to the phenylalanine. The sequence is cut down to CDR3 DNA, 33 bases in frame from base 1. As for this clone: Its antigen has not been determined. No qualities accompany the bases; no much larger clone lies one base away.

TCRbeta CDR3 regions were sequenced with the immunoSEQ Assay. After extraction, genomic DNA underwent amplification by bias-controlled multiplex PCR, followed by high-throughput sequencing. The paper's processing steps were these. To quantify the absolute abundance of every unique TCRbeta CDR3 region, sequences were collapsed and filtered. T cell fraction was estimated by normalizing TCRbeta template counts to usable DNA, which was measured by amplifying reference genes present in all nucleated cells. Repertoire TCRs were annotated as SARS-CoV-2-specific by exact matching of V gene, CDR3 amino acid sequence and J gene to a known reactive TCR set. The reference SARS-CoV-2 TCR set came from MIRA and was filtered for enrichment in COVID-19-positive ImmuneCODE repertoires, removing public or cross-reactive TCRs. Based on the MIRA antigens, annotated TCRs were further analysed at the level of specific ORF or position within ORF. Breadth was defined as annotated unique rearrangements over total unique productive rearrangements; depth was the summed frequency of those rearrangements. TCR breadth was compared between groups using two-sided Wilcoxon rank-sum tests. TCRdb retrieved this table from immuneACCESS and kept in-frame rearrangements only. Not all clones are present; in checked studies, unresolved V genes account for under half, and no reason is known for the remainder. V, J and clone size are taken as reported in that table, and D and trimming were inferred from the DNA itself. The sample table records some 250,000 clones; more than 75% of these occur just once. Over 8.5% of the sample is in the top ten clones.

The treatment or condition tag for this specimen amounts to: about 20 received Ad26.COV2.S at low or high dose, single or two shots; 5 received placebo; per-sample allocation not given. Repertoires of vaccine and placebo recipients were sequenced from samples taken on day 63 after the first injection. Between 29 July and 7 August 2020, Cohort 1b enrolled 25 adults aged 18-55 years at one site in Boston, USA. Ad26.COV2.S consisted of a replication-incompetent adenovirus type 26 vector by which a prefusion-stabilized SARS-CoV-2 spike protein from the original Wuhan strain was expressed. Recombination connected TRBV20-1 to TRBJ1-2; the D gene remains uncertain. The origin of this receptor is a person aged 18-60 years who received the Ad26.COV2.S COVID-19 vaccine or a placebo. Sequenced here: peripheral blood, sampled in a trial of Ad26.COV2.S vaccine versus placebo. The nucleotides are TGCAGTGCTAGGGTCGAGAGGGGCTACACCTTC. Translated, it reads CSARVERGYTF.